These T cell receptor beta chains were read from a single sample in a study of T cell repertoires in cytomegalovirus infection. TCRdb recomputed calls from the reads with MiXCR, one row per CDR3 protein. The sample records roughly 570,000 distinct CDR3 sequences, under 45% being singletons. Their antigen targets remain unknown. The sequencing used cultured PBMCs, collected from culture after CMV antigen stimulation. All receptors derive from a human donor in good health (CMV status not recorded). Some clones in this sample may be carry-over from other donors' samples. The CDR3 runs from the conserved cysteine through the conserved F or W. A D gene is named only where the DNA matches it firmly. For some rows the clone size is stated as once, few or many, or as a class when expanded; others skip it.

>TRBV7-2|TRBJ1-2|.|many
TGTGCCAGCAGCTCCCTTCCCTCTGTACCAGACATCAGGGGCTACACCTTC
CASSSLPSVPDIRGYTF
>TRBV27|TRBJ2-5|.|few
TGTGCCAGCAGGTGGAAAGAGACCCAGTACTTC
CASRWKETQYF
>TRBV7-2|TRBJ2-1|TRBD2|.
TGTGCCAGCAGCTCCGCGGGGGGGAAGAATGAGCAGTTCTTC
CASSSAGGKNEQFF
>TRBV12-5|TRBJ2-7|TRBD2|.
TGTGCTAGTGGTTCGCGGACTAGCGGGAGGACTGCTTACGAGCAGTACTTC
CASGSRTSGRTAYEQYF
>TRBV9|TRBJ1-6|.|.
TGTGCCAGCAGCGTAGCCCCGACTGAGAATTCACCCCTCCACTTT
CASSVAPTENSPLHF
>TRBV7-2|TRBJ2-3|.|many
TGTGCCAGCAGGGACAGCACAGATACGCAGTATTTT
CASRDSTDTQYF
>TRBV6-5|TRBJ2-1|.|.
TGTGCCAGCAGTAGGCGACCGGACAATGAGCAGTTCTTC
CASSRRPDNEQFF
>TRBV6-1|TRBJ2-5|TRBD1|few
TGTGCCAGCAGTGCCAGGGGGACGGAGACCCAGTACTTC
CASSARGTETQYF
>TRBV11-2|TRBJ2-3|.|.
TGTGCCAGCAGCTTCAGGAGGGACGCCGCAAGGAATACGCAGTATTTT
CASSFRRDAARNTQYF
>TRBV6-1|TRBJ2-3|TRBD2|.
TGTGCCAGCCGGGGGGGAAGCACAGATACGCAGTATTTT
CASRGGSTDTQYF
>TRBV7-9|TRBJ1-2|.|few
TGTGCCAGCAGCTCCTCGGACAGAACCTATGGCTACACCTTC
CASSSSDRTYGYTF
>TRBV7-9|TRBJ2-1|.|.
TGTGCCAGCAGCTTGGGGGGGGCGAGGAATGAGCAGTTCTTC
CASSLGGARNEQFF
>TRBV19|TRBJ1-2|TRBD1|.
TGTGCCAGTAGTACTTTCTCCGGGACAGGGGAATATGGCTACACCTTC
CASSTFSGTGEYGYTF
>TRBV28|TRBJ2-7|TRBD2|once
TGTGCCAGCAGTTTGACCTCTGGCGGGAGGGACGGCGAGCAGTACTTC
CASSLTSGGRDGEQYF
>TRBV20-1|TRBJ1-1|.|many
TGCAGTGCCGGGAAAGGTGGGGTGACTGAAGCTTTCTTT
CSAGKGGVTEAFF